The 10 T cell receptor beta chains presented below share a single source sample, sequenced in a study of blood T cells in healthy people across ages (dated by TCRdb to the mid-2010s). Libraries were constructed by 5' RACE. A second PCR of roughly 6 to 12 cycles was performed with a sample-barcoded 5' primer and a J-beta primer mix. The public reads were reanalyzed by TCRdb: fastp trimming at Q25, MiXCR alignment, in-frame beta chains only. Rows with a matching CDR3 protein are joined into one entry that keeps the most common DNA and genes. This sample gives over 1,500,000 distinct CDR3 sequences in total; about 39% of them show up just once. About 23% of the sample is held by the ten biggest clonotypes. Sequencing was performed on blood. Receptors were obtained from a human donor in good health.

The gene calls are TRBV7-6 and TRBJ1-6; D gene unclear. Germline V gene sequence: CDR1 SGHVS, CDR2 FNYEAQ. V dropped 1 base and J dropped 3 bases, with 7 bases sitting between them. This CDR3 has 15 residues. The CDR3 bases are TGTGCCAGCAGCTTAGTGAACAGCTATAATTCACCCCTCCACTTT. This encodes CASSLVNSYNSPLHF.

The CDR3 is CASSQDLWVFNTEAFF. CDR3 in DNA: TGCGCCAGCAGCCAAGACTTGTGGGTCTTTAACACTGAAGCTTTCTTT. The rearrangement joins TRBV4-3 to TRBJ1-1, with no clear D. V was shortened by 0 bases and J by 2 bases, with 13 bases between the two germline ends. The CDR3 is 16 residues long. Germline lookup yields CDR1 LGHNA and CDR2 YSLEER.

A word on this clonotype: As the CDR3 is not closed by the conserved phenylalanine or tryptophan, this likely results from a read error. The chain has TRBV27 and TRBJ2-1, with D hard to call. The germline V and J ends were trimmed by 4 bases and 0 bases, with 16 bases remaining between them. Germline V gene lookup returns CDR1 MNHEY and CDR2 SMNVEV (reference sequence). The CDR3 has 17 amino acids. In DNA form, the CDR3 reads TGTGCCAGCAGTTCAGGTTTGGGCACCAGCTCCTACAATGAGCAGTTCGTC. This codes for CASSSGLGTSSYNEQFV.

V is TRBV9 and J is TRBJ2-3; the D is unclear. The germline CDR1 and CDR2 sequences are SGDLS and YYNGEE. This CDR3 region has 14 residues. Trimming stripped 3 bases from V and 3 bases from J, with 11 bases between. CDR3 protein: CASSARTRTDTQYF. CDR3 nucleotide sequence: TGTGCCAGCAGCGCCCGGACGAGAACAGATACGCAGTATTTT.

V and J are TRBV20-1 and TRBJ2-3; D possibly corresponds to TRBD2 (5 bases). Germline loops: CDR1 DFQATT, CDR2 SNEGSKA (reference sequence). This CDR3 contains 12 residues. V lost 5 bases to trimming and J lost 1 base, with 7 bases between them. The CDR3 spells CSAGGRTDTQYF. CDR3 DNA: TGCAGTGCTGGCGGGCGCACAGATACGCAGTATTTT.

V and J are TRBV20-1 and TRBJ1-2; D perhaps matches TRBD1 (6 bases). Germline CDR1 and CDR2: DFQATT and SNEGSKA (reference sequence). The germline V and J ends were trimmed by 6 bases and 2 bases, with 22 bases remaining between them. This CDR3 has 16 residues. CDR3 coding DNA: TGCAGTGCCTCCCTAACGGGGGGGCCTACAAACTATGGCTACACCTTC. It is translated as CSASLTGGPTNYGYTF.

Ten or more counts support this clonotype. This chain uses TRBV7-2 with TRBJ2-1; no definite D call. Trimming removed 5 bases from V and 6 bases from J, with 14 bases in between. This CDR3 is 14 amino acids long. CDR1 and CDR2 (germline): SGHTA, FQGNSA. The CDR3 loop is CASSPPPEPNEQFF. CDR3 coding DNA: TGTGCCAGCAGCCCACCCCCGGAGCCCAATGAGCAGTTCTTC. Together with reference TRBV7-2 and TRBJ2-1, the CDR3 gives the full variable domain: GAGVSQSPSNKVTEKGKDVELRCDPISGHTALYWYRQSLGQGLEFLIYFQGNSAPDKSGLPSDRFSAERTGGSVSTLTIQRTQQEDSAVYLCASSPPPEPNEQFFGPGTRLTVL.

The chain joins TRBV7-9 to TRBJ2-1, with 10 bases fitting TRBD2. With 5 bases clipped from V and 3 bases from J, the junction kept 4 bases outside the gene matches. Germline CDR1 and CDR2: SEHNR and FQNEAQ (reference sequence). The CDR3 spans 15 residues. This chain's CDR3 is CASSRRTSGYNEQFF. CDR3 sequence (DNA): TGTGCCAGCAGCCGCCGGACTAGCGGCTACAATGAGCAGTTCTTC. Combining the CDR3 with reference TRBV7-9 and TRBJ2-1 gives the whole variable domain DTGVSQNPRHKITKRGQNVTFRCDPISEHNRLYWYRQTLGQGPEFLTYFQNEAQLEKSRLLSDRFSAERPKGSFSTLEIQRTEQGDSAMYLCASSRRTSGYNEQFFGPGTRLTVL.

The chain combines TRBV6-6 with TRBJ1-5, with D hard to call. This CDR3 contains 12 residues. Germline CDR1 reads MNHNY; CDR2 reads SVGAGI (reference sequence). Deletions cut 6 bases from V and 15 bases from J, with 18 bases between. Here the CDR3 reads CASSPPRARGHF. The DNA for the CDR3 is TGTGCCAGCAGCCCACCCCGGGCTCGGGGGCATTTT.

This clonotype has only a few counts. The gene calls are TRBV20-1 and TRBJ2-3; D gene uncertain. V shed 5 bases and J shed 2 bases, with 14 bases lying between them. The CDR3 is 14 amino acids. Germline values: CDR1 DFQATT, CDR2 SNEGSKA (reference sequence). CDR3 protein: CSARSAMNTDTQYF. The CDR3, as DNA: TGCAGTGCTCGGTCCGCCATGAACACAGATACGCAGTATTTT.